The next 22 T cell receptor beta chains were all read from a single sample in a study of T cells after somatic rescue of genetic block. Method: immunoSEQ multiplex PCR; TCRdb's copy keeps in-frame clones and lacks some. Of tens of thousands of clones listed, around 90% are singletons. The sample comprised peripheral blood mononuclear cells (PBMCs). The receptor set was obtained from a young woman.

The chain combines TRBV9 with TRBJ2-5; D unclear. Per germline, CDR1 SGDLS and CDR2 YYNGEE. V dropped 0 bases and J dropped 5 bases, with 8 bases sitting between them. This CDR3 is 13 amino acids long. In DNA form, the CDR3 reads TGTGCCAGCAGCGTAGCTACTTGGGAGACCCAGTACTTC. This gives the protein CASSVATWETQYF.

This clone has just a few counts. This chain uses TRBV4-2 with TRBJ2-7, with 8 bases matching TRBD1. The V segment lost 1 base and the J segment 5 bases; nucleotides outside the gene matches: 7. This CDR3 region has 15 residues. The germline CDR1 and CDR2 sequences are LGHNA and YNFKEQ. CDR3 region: CASSQAPDRVNEQYF. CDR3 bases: TGTGCCAGCAGCCAAGCCCCGGACAGGGTCAACGAGCAGTACTTC.

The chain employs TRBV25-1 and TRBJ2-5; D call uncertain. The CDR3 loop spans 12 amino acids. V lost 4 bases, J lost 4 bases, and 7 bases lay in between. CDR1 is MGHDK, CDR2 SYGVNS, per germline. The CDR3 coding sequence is TGTGCCAGCAGTGTGTCTAGAGAGACCCAGTACTTC. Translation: CASSVSRETQYF.

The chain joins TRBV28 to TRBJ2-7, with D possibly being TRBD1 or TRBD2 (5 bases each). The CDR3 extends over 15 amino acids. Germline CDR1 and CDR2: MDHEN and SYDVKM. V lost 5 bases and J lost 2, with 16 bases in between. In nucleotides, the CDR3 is TGTGCCAGCAGTGGGTCAATGAGGGGACCCTACGAGCAGTACTTC. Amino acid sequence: CASSGSMRGPYEQYF.

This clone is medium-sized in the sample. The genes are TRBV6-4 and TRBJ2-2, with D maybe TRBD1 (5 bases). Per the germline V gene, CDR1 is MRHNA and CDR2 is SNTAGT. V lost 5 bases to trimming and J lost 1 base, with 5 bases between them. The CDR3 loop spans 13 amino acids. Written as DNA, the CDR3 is TGTGCCAGCAGTACAGGGAACACCGGGGAGCTGTTTTTT. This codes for CASSTGNTGELFF.

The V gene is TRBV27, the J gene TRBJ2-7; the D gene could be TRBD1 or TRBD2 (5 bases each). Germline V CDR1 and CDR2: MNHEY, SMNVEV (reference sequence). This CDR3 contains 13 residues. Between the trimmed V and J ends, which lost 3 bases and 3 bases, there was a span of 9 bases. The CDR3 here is CASSLGVDYEQYF. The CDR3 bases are TGTGCCAGCAGTTTGGGGGTGGACTACGAGCAGTACTTC.

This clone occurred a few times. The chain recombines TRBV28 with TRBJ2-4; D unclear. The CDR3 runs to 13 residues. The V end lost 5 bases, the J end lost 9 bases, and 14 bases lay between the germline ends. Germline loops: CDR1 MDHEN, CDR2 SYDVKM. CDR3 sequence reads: CASSALRLGIQYF. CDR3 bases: TGTGCCAGCAGTGCCCTTCGGCTCGGCATTCAGTACTTC.

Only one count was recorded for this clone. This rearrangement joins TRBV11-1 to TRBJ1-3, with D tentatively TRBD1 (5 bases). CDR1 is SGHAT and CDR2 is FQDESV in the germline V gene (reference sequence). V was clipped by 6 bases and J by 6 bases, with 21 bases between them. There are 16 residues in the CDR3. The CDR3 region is CASSRTGLQGQNTIYF. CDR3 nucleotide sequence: TGTGCCAGCAGTCGGACCGGACTACAAGGACAAAACACCATATATTTT.

CDR3 protein: CASALRSIESYEQYF. The CDR3 DNA sequence: TGTGCCAGTGCTCTTCGCTCCATTGAATCCTACGAGCAGTACTTC. The chain combines TRBV27 with TRBJ2-7; D not resolved. Trimming removed 9 bases at V and 1 base at J, with 19 bases between. Looked up from germline, CDR1 is MNHEY and CDR2 is SMNVEV (reference sequence). There are 15 residues in the CDR3.

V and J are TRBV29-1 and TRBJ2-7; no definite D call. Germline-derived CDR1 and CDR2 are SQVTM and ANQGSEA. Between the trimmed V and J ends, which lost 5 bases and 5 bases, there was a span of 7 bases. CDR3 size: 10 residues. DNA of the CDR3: TGCAGCGTTATCTCTCACGAGCAGTACTTC. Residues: CSVISHEQYF.

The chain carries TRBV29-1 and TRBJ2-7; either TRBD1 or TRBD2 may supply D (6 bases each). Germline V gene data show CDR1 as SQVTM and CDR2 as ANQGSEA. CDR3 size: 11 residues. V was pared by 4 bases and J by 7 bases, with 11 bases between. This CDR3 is CSVGPGAEQYF. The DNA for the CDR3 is TGCAGCGTTGGGCCGGGGGCGGAGCAGTACTTC.

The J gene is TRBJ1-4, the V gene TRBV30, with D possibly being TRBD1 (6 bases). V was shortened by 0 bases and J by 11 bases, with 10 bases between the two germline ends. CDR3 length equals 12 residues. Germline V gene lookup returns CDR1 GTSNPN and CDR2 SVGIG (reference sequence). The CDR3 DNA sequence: TGTGCCTGGAGTGTGGACACAGGGAAACTGTTTTTT. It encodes CAWSVDTGKLFF. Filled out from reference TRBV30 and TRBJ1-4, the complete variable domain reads SQTIHQWPATLVQPVGSPLSLECTVEGTSNPNLYWYRQAAGRGLQLLFYSVGIGQISSEVPQNLSASRPQDRQFILSSKKLLLSDSGFYLCAWSVDTGKLFFGSGTQLSVL.

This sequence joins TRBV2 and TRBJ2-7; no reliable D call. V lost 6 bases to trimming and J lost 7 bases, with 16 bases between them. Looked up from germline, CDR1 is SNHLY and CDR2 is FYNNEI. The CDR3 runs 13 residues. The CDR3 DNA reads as TGTGCCAGCAGGCAAACGGCAGTGGGAGAGCAGTACTTC. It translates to CASRQTAVGEQYF.

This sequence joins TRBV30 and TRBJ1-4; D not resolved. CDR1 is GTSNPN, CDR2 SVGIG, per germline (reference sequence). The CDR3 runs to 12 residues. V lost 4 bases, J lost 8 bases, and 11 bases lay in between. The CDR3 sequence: CAWTGFGEKLFF. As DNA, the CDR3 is TGTGCCTGGACCGGATTCGGCGAAAAACTGTTTTTT.

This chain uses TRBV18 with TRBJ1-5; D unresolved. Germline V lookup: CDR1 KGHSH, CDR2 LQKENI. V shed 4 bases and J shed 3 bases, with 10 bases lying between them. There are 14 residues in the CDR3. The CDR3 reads CASSQTPNNQPQHF. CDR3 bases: TGTGCCAGCTCACAGACACCGAACAATCAGCCCCAGCATTTT.

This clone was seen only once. The CDR3, as DNA: TGTGCCAGTAGTATATCCGCCGGGACCCAGTACTTC. It yields the protein CASSISAGTQYF. The chain joins TRBV19 to TRBJ2-5; no clear D gene. This CDR3 is 12 amino acids long. The V and J ends lost 2 bases and 7 bases respectively, with 8 bases between them. The germline CDR1 and CDR2 sequences are LNHDA and SQIVND (reference sequence).

Here the CDR3 DNA reads TGTGCCAGTAGTAGCAGGGTTGGGGAAGCTTTCTTT. Translated, it gives CASSSRVGEAFF. The chain links TRBV19 to TRBJ1-1; D is perhaps TRBD1 (5 bases). The germline V gene encodes CDR1 LNHDA and CDR2 SQIVND (reference sequence). V lost 4 bases to trimming and J lost 8 bases, with 11 bases between them. This CDR3 spans 12 amino acids.

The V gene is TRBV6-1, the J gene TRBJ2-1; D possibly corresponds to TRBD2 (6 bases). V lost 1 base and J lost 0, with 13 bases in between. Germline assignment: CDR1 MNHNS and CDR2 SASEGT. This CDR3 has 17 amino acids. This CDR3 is CASSEGGVVSSYNEQFF. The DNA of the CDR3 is TGTGCCAGCAGTGAAGGCGGGGTGGTGAGCTCCTACAATGAGCAGTTCTTC.

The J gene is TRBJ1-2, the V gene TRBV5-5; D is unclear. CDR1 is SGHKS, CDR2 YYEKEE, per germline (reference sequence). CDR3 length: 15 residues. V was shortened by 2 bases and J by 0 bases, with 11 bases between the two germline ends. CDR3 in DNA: TGTGCCAGCAGCTTATCCTGGGCCACTAACTATGGCTACACCTTC. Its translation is CASSLSWATNYGYTF.

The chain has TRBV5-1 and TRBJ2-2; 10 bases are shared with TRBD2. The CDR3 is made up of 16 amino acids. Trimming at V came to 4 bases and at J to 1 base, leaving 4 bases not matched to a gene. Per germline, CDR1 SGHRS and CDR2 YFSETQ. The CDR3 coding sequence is TGCGCCAGCAGCCCCCCTAGCGGGAGGAACACCGGGGAGCTGTTTTTT. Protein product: CASSPPSGRNTGELFF.

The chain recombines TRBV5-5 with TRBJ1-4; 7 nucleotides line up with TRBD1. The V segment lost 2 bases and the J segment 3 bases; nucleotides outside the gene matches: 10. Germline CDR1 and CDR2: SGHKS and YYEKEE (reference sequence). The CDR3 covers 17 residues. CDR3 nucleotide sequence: TGTGCCAGCAGCTTTAAACTACAGGGGATAGCTAATGAAAAACTGTTTTTT. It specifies CASSFKLQGIANEKLFF. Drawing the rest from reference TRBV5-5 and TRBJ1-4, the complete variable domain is DAGVTQSPTHLIKTRGQQVTLRCSPISGHKSVSWYQQVLGQGPQFIFQYYEKEERGRGNFPDRFSARQFPNYSSELNVNALLLGDSALYLCASSFKLQGIANEKLFFGSGTQLSVL.

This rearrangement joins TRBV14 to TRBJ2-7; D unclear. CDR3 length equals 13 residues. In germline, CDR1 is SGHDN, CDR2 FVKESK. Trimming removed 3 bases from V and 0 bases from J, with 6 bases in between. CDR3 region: CASSQLSSYEQYF. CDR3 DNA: TGTGCCAGCAGCCAGCTGAGCTCCTACGAGCAGTACTTC.